Sequencing of this TCR beta chain was carried out in a study of cytomegalovirus exposure and HLA in healthy donors. General observations from the study: The study labeled 170 or so TCR beta chains cytomegalovirus-associated. A later analysis linked a missense variant in DCLRE1C to the trimming of TCR beta V and J genes. According to an earlier analysis, most TCR beta V segments yielded productive rearrangements about 87% or about 30% of the time. The study dropped some indistinguishable V segments, TRBV6-2 and TRBV6-3 among them.

This CDR3 is built from 14 residues. V shed 4 bases and J 2 bases; nucleotides not matched to a gene: 4. Germline assignment: CDR1 LGHNA and CDR2 YSLEER. It was with 60 Vbeta and 13 Jbeta primers that the PCR ran. Sequencing used immunoSEQ multiplex PCR; TCRdb keeps in-frame clones, though not all of them. The data contain around 140,000 clones, roughly 89% of them singletons. This clone was found a few times. Its antigen remains unidentified. Other DNA sequences in the sample encode the same CDR3. This chain uses TRBV4-3 with TRBJ2-7, with 8 bases that match TRBD1. The TCR was taken from a woman aged 25 to 39 in good health and CMV-seronegative. Source material: PBMCs. The CDR3, as DNA: TGCGCCAGCAGCCGCGACAGGGGACCCTACGAGCAGTACTTC. This gives the protein CASSRDRGPYEQYF.